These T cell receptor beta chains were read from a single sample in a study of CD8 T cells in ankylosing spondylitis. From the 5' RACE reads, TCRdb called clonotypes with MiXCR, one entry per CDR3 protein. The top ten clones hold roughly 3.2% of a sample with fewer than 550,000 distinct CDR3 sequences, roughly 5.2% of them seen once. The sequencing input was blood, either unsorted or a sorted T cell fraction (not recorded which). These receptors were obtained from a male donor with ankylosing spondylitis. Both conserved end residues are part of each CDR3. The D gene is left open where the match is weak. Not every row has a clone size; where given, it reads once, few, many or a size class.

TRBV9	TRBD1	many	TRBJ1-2	TGTGCCAGCAGCCTCAATATCCGGGACAGGGGGGATGGCTACACCTTC	CASSLNIRDRGDGYTF
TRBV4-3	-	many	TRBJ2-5	TGCGCCAGCAGCCAAAGATTAGGGGCAGGGGTGTCACAAGAGACCCAGTACTTC	CASSQRLGAGVSQETQYF
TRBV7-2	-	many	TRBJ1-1	TGTGCCAGCAGCTTAGTCTCGGGGAACACTGAAGCTTTCTTT	CASSLVSGNTEAFF
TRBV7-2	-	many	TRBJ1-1	TGTGCCAGCAGCGCATTGGCTCCGAACACTGAAGCTTTCTTT	CASSALAPNTEAFF
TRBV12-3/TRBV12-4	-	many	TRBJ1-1	TGTGCCAGCAGTTTATACTACCTGAACACTGAAGCTTTCTTT	CASSLYYLNTEAFF
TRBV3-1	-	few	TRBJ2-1	TGTGCCAGCAGCCATACCAGGGCTAGCTCCTACAATGAGCAGTTCTTC	CASSHTRASSYNEQFF
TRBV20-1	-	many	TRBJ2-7	TGCAGTGCTAGGTGGGGAGAGTACTTC	CSARWGEYF
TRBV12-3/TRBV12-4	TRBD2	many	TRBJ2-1	TGTGCCAGCAGTTTAAGTAGCGGGGGGTACAATGAGCAGTTCTTC	CASSLSSGGYNEQFF
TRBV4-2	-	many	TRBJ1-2	TGTGCCAGCAGCCAGCAAGCCTCGGGCCCGGCTGTGGGCTACACCTTC	CASSQQASGPAVGYTF
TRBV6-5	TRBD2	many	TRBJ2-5	TGTGCCAGCAGTTACTTGACTAGCGCCCAGTCCCAGTACTTC	CASSYLTSAQSQYF
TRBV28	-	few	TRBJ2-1	TGTGCCAGCAGTTCCTTCAATGAGCAGTTCTTC	CASSSFNEQFF
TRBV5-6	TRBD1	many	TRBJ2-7	TGTGCCAGCAGCCCTGGACAGGGGATCTCCTACGAGCAGTACTTC	CASSPGQGISYEQYF
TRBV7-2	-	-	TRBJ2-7	TGTGCCAGCAGCTCTGGGACTGCAGCCTACGAGCAGTACTTC	CASSSGTAAYEQYF
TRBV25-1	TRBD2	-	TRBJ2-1	TGTGCCAGCACTGGGGGGGGGGTAAAGCAGTTCTTC	CASTGGGVKQFF
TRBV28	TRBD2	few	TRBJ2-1	TGTGCCAGCAGTTTACCGATAGCGGGGGGGTTTTACAATGAGCAGTTCTTC	CASSLPIAGGFYNEQFF
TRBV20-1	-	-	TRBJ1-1	TGCAGTGCTAGGGTTTGGCCCCACACTGAAGCTTTCTTT	CSARVWPHTEAFF
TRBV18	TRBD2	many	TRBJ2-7	TGTGCCAGCTCACGGCGGGGGGCCCAAACCTACGAGCAGTACTTC	CASSRRGAQTYEQYF
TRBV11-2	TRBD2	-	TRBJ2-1	TGTGCCAGCAGGACTAGCGGGAGGGCCCTCTCCTACAATGAGCAGTTCTTC	CASRTSGRALSYNEQFF
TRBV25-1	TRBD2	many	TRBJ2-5	TGTGCCAGCAGTGGACTAGCGGGAGAGACCCAGTACTTC	CASSGLAGETQYF
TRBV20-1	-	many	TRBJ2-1	TGCAGTGCTAGTCTCCTCGGGCGTCTATGGTTATCGGGGGATGAGCAGTTCTTC	CSASLLGRLWLSGDEQFF
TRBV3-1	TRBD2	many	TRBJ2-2	TGTGCCAGCGGGGAACTAGCGGGAGTTAACACCGGGGAGCTGTTTTTT	CASGELAGVNTGELFF
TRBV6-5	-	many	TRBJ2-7	TGTGCCAGCAGTTACTGGGACGACCCGTACGAGCAGTACTTC	CASSYWDDPYEQYF
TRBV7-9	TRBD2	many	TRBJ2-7	TGTGCCAGCAGCTTAGGGGGAGGGTACGGCGAGCAGTACTTC	CASSLGGGYGEQYF
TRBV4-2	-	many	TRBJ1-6	TGTGCCAGCAGCCAAGATCGAGCAGTTAATTCACCCCTCCACTTT	CASSQDRAVNSPLHF
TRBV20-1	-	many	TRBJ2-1	TGCAGTGCCCAAACGGGGAATTCCTACAATGAGCAGTTCTTC	CSAQTGNSYNEQFF
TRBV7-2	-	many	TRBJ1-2	TGTGCCAGCAGCTTCAGGGATAGGCCCAACTATGGCTACACCTTC	CASSFRDRPNYGYTF
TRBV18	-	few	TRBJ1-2	TGTGCCAGCTCACCAACCGAGGGTCGGGGCTACACCTTC	CASSPTEGRGYTF
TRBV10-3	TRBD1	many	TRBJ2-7	TGTGCCATCAGTAGACAGGGGACCGCCTACGAGCAGTACTTC	CAISRQGTAYEQYF
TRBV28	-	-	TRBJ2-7	TGTGCCAGCAGTTTAACTTTAACAGGGCGGTACTTC	CASSLTLTGRYF
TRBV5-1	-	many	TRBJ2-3	TGCGCCAGCAGCCAGCAGGGTGAAGGGACTACGCAGTATTTT	CASSQQGEGTTQYF
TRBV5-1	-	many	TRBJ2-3	TGCGCCAGCAGCTTTTTAGGAAGTTTCACGCAGTATTTT	CASSFLGSFTQYF
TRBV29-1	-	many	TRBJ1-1	TGCAGCGTTGCCTACGCCTCAGGGACAACGGCTGAAGCTTTCTTT	CSVAYASGTTAEAFF
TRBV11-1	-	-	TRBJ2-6	TGTGCCAGCAGCTCTCCCAGGGGACAAGCCTCTGGGGCCAACGTCCTGACTTTC	CASSSPRGQASGANVLTF
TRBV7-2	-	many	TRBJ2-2	TGTGCCAGCAGTCCTCGGCGGGGGAACACCGGGGAGCTGTTTTTT	CASSPRRGNTGELFF
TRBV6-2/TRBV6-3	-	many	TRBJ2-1	TGTGCCAGCAGTCTTAAGCGGACACCGCCCTACAATGAGCAGTTCTTC	CASSLKRTPPYNEQFF
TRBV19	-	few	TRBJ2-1	TGTGCCAGTCAACAGGGTTTTGAGCAGTTCTTC	CASQQGFEQFF
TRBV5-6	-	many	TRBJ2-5	TGTGCCAGCAGACGGTTAGGGGCCCAGTACTTC	CASRRLGAQYF
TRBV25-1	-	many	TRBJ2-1	TGTGCCAGCAGTGTAGGACGCCTATACAATGAGCAGTTCTTC	CASSVGRLYNEQFF
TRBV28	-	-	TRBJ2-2	TGTGCCAGCAGCCCCCCCTTGGCGGGCGGGGAGCTGTTTTTT	CASSPPLAGGELFF
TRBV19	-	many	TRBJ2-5	TGTGCCAGTAGTATCGACAGATACCAAGAGACCCAGTACTTC	CASSIDRYQETQYF
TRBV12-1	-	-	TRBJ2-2	TGTGCCAGCAGCTCGGGGCTCCTCGGGGAGCTGTTTTTT	CASSSGLLGELFF
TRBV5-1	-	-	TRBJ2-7	TGCGCCAGCAGCTTGGGCGGGGTACGCGACGAGCAGTACTTC	CASSLGGVRDEQYF
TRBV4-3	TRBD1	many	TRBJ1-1	TGCGCCAGCAGCCAAGATCGGGACAGGGGTAGAGCTGAAGCTTTCTTT	CASSQDRDRGRAEAFF
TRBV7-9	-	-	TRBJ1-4	TGTGCCAGCAGCAGGGGCGGTGCGAATGAAAAACTGTTTTTT	CASSRGGANEKLFF
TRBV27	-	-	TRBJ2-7	TGTGCCAGCAGTAGGGTTCCCCACGAGCAGTACTTC	CASSRVPHEQYF
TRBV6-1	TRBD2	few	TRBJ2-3	TGTGCCAGAGAAAAACTAGCGGGAGGATGCGAGAGCACAGATACGCAGTATTTT	CAREKLAGGCESTDTQYF
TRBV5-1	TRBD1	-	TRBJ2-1	TGCGCCAGCAGCGGGACAGGGGGTAAAAATGAGCAGTTCTTC	CASSGTGGKNEQFF
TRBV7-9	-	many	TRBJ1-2	TGTGCCAGCAGCTTACAACGAACCTCTAACTATGGCTACACCTTC	CASSLQRTSNYGYTF
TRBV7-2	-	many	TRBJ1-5	TGTGCCAGCAGCGCTTCCACTTATAGCAATCAGCCCCAGCATTTT	CASSASTYSNQPQHF
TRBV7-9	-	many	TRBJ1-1	TGTGCCAGCAGCTTTATCGCTGAAGCTTTCTTT	CASSFIAEAFF
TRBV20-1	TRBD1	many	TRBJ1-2	TGCAGTGTCTCCTCACAGGGGTTAGGCTACACCTTC	CSVSSQGLGYTF
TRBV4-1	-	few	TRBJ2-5	TGCGCCAGCAGCCAGGTCAGGGGACAGACCCAGTACTTC	CASSQVRGQTQYF
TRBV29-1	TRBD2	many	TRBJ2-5	TGCAGCGTGAGCGCGACTAGCGGAAAAGAGACCCAGTACTTC	CSVSATSGKETQYF